The following is a TCR beta chain sequence with its context. Its matching antigen is unknown. The CDR3 contains 14 residues. Deletions cut 4 bases from V and 4 bases from J, with 13 bases between. Germline loops: CDR1 LGHNA, CDR2 YSLEER. Data came from immunoSEQ multiplex PCR; TCRdb stores just in-frame clones and leaves some out. The data contain about 78,000 clones, about 83% of them singletons. This specimen comes from a study of T cells in localized non-small cell lung cancer. Study conclusions and caveats: Adjacent lung was found to contain a median approximately 52 of the top 100 tumor clones.

Sequencing used peripheral blood, obtained before any cancer treatment. The V gene is TRBV4-3, the J gene TRBJ1-2, with D tentatively TRBD1 (5 bases). The receptor's source is a man between 40 and 69 years old with stage I lung adenocarcinoma. CDR3 region: CASSPQGAGYGYTF. In DNA form, the CDR3 reads TGCGCCAGCAGCCCTCAGGGCGCGGGCTATGGCTACACCTTC.